This is a list of T cell receptor beta chains from one sample in a study of tumor-infiltrating lymphocytes in primary liver carcinoma. TCRdb ran MiXCR on the multiplex PCR reads and lists one entry per CDR3 protein. The table includes about 44,000 distinct CDR3 sequences, roughly 75% detected once. The specimen sequenced was tumor-adjacent normal liver tissue. The receptors come from a woman aged 25-40 years with primary liver carcinoma and hepatitis B virus infection. Each CDR3 is given with its conserved first and last residue. D genes are given only for firm matches. Size is omitted from some rows. Given values are once, few, many or a class for expanded clones.

>TRBJ2-7|medium-sized|TRBD2|TRBV11-2
TGTGCCAGCAGCTTAGATCGTGGGGGGGTTAAGTACTTC
CASSLDRGGVKYF
>TRBJ2-3|-|TRBD2|TRBV5-1
TGCGCCAGCAGCAAAACTTGGCGGGAGTACGATACGCAGTATTTT
CASSKTWREYDTQYF
>TRBJ2-2|-|-|TRBV29-1
TGCAGCGCTCTACGGAACACCGAGGAGCTGTTTTTT
CSALRNTEELFF
>TRBJ1-2|-|-|TRBV30
TGTGCCTGGAGCCGCAGGGTAAACTATGGCTACACCTTC
CAWSRRVNYGYTF
>TRBJ2-2|large|-|TRBV4-3
TGCGCCAGCAGACTTGGCACCGGGGAGCTGTTTTTT
CASRLGTGELFF
>TRBJ1-4|-|-|TRBV11-2
TGTACCAGCAGCTTACAACGAACAGGGCAAACTAATGAAAAGCTGTTTTTT
CTSSLQRTGQTNEKLFF
>TRBJ2-3|-|-|TRBV5-5
TGTGCCAGTAGGCTGGATATGCAGTATTTT
CASRLDMQYF
>TRBJ2-1|-|TRBD2|TRBV4-2
TGTGCCAGCAGCCACTATATTGCGGGAGGGTCCAGAGGTGAACAGTTCTTC
CASSHYIAGGSRGEQFF
>TRBJ2-1|-|-|TRBV11-3
TGTGCCAGCAGCTTAGATCTGGCAGGGAGCTCCTACAATGAGCAGTTCTTC
CASSLDLAGSSYNEQFF
>TRBJ2-7|many|TRBD2|TRBV30
TGTGCCTTGATAGGGACTAGCGGGTCAAGCTCCTACGAGCAGTACTTC
CALIGTSGSSSYEQYF
>TRBJ2-3|-|TRBD2|TRBV6-2/TRBV6-3
TGTGCCAGCACCCCGGGACTAGCGGGAGTGGATACGCAGTATTTT
CASTPGLAGVDTQYF
>TRBJ1-2|-|-|TRBV12-3/TRBV12-4
TGTGCCAGCAATTTCTCCCAATGGGATGGCCACACCTTC
CASNFSQWDGHTF
>TRBJ2-1|-|-|TRBV27
TGTGCCAGCAGGACTAGATGGGACAATGAGCAGTTCTTC
CASRTRWDNEQFF
>TRBJ2-3|-|-|TRBV11-2
TGCGCCAGCAGCGTCTCCAGAGAGAGTACGCAGTATTTT
CASSVSRESTQYF
>TRBJ2-1|-|TRBD1|TRBV29-1
TGCAGCATTGAAGTTCCTTTTTCCCAGGACAGGTTAGGGTACAATGAGCAGTTCTTC
CSIEVPFSQDRLGYNEQFF
>TRBJ2-7|-|-|TRBV11-2
TGTGCCAGCAGCACCGAGGGAGTGCCAATCTACGAGCAGTACTTC
CASSTEGVPIYEQYF
>TRBJ2-7|-|-|TRBV7-9
TGTGCCGGCAGCTCAGGAGGCCTCTCCTGCGAGCAGTACTTC
CAGSSGGLSCEQYF